The 3 T cell receptor beta chains below come from one sample, sequenced in a study of blood T cell repertoires in COVID-19. The assay was immunoSEQ multiplex PCR, and TCRdb's table has in-frame clones only and misses some. The data contain 300,000 to 350,000 clones, more than 75% of them seen just once; the ten biggest clones take up about 6%. Sequenced input: peripheral blood. The source is a woman aged 45-59 years with COVID-19, enrolled during active disease.

The gene calls are TRBV5-4 and TRBJ2-4; D possibly corresponds to TRBD2 (6 bases). V was pared by 1 base and J by 0 bases, with 17 bases between. CDR1 SGHNT and CDR2 YYREEE come from the germline V gene (reference sequence). This CDR3 region has 18 residues. The CDR3 region is CASSLSSGASLAKNIQYF. CDR3 nucleotides: TGTGCCAGCAGCTTGAGTTCGGGAGCTTCCCTAGCCAAAAACATTCAGTACTTC.

This rearrangement joins TRBV18 to TRBJ2-3, with 7 bases matching TRBD1. The CDR3 length is 14 residues. Trimming cost V 4 bases and J 2 bases; bases outside gene matches: 3. CDR1 is KGHSH, CDR2 LQKENI, per germline. For the CDR3, the DNA is TGTGCCAGCTCACGGGGACAGACCACAGATACGCAGTATTTT. Translated: CASSRGQTTDTQYF.

This chain uses TRBV5-4 with TRBJ2-7; 10 nucleotides line up with TRBD1. CDR3 length equals 18 residues. V lost 4 bases, J lost 0 bases, and 13 bases stayed unmatched. The germline CDR1 and CDR2 sequences are SGHNT and YYREEE (reference sequence). In nucleotides, the CDR3 is TGTGCCAGCAGCGGGGCGGGACAGGGGCTTAGGAGCTCCTACGAGCAGTACTTC. It is translated as CASSGAGQGLRSSYEQYF.